A selection of T cell receptor beta chains follows, all from one sample in a study of vaccination effects on CD4 cells after COVID-19. These receptors lack a known antigen. Sequencing was performed with immunoSEQ multiplex PCR; in TCRdb, only in-frame clones are kept and a portion is missing. The sample includes approximately 61,000 clones, less than 80% seen only once; the top ten take approximately 4.5%. Sequencing was performed on CD4+ T cells from PBMCs cultured without peptide, taken after COVID-19 vaccination. The receptors come from a human donor who received a COVID-19 vaccine. Both conserved end residues are trimmed from each CDR3. A D gene is named only where the DNA matches it firmly.

len,v_gene,d_gene,CDR3aa
13,TRBV2,.,ASSYSRQSGTEAF
15,TRBV27,.,ASSRDDGQYLTDTQY
13,TRBV10-3,.,AISREGRSGNTIY
12,TRBV3-1/TRBV3-2,.,ASSHERNTGELF
10,TRBV6-1,.,ASSEFGVEQY
14,TRBV7-9,TRBD1,ASSLGQGKTGNTIY
10,TRBV5-5,.,ASSLAVGEQF
14,TRBV4-3,.,ASSQDRGGFLRGYT
12,TRBV29-1,.,SARALGGDGGYT
14,TRBV6-1,.,ASSDGLGYSGNTIY
13,TRBV6-1,.,ASSERSGLFYEQY
13,TRBV5-6,.,ASSLAPRVGEKLF
10,TRBV15,.,ATSSRPYEQY
13,TRBV30,.,AWSVVGQLNQPQH
12,TRBV19,TRBD1,ASSRTGTYYEQY
13,TRBV5-8,TRBD1,ASSGGQGEFSPLH
12,TRBV5-5,.,ASSLGTSATGYT
12,TRBV19,TRBD1,ASSARTGLSGYT
11,TRBV5-4,.,ASSSSDTGELF
13,TRBV3-1/TRBV3-2,TRBD2,ASSQGGRAIYEQY
12,TRBV5-5,.,ATSTAGDNSPLH
13,TRBV29-1,TRBD1,SVDADRARTDTQY
11,TRBV6-1,.,ASSESGWRTQY
9,TRBV6-6,.,ASSYMTPLH
10,TRBV12-5,.,VFQTGLDTQY
9,TRBV20-1,.,SATGPYEQY
12,TRBV24-1,.,ATSGQGTFSGYT
11,TRBV11-2,.,ASSSQRAYGYT
10,TRBV6-5,TRBD2,ASSYLAGEQF
12,TRBV5-1,.,ASFPSPSQETQY
12,TRBV6-5,.,ASSYSGVGNEQF
12,TRBV5-6,TRBD1,ASSPDRATYEQY
12,TRBV2,TRBD2,ASRRREAEYEQY
13,TRBV5-4,TRBD1,ASSFPGTGGNEQF
15,TRBV2,TRBD2,ASSDLAGGLQTGELF
12,TRBV14,TRBD1,ASSQRQGADKQF
12,TRBV5-6,.,ASSLRGAVQPQH
11,TRBV4-2,.,ASSQDADQPQH
10,TRBV12-3/TRBV12-4,TRBD1,ASSADRVKAF
11,TRBV11-1,.,ASSHPGLTGYT
12,TRBV7-2,TRBD2,ASSLAPSGSEQY
11,TRBV5-1,.,ASSKQGPSEQY
15,TRBV19,.,ASSTHPGRANTGELF
15,TRBV7-2,.,ASSSVTIGRSDHRAF
10,TRBV7-9,.,ASSLVGNTIY
11,TRBV7-2,.,ASSLPTRNEQF
10,TRBV10-3,.,AISEANYGYT
13,TRBV14,TRBD2,ASSQYLAGTYEQY
13,TRBV11-2,.,ASSLVMGRVTEAF
15,TRBV18,.,ASSPLDATPYQETQY
11,TRBV6-5,.,ASSPTGNYGYT